This paragraph reports one T cell receptor (beta chain). Its cognate antigen is unknown. This sample is part of a study of blood T cells in healthy people across ages. Study overall: With template switching, about one barcoded beta molecule was captured per two T cells.

A second PCR, run for roughly 7 to 11 cycles, used a sample-barcoded 5' primer plus a J-beta primer mix. Every cDNA was tagged by a template-switch adaptor with 12 random nucleotides. TCRdb re-called the 5' RACE reads with MiXCR, one entry per CDR3 protein. The sample lists more than 500,000 distinct CDR3 sequences; 27% were seen once. Regarding the study as a whole: Estimates of total diversity, which came from one million sequenced T cells, were considered to be underestimates.

This CDR3 spans 16 amino acids. V and J are TRBV12-3 or TRBV12-4 and TRBJ2-5, with 14 bases aligning to TRBD2. The J call may be in error: the DNA end matches TRBJ2-1 better. The specimen sequenced was blood. The TCR comes from a woman in her 70s in good health. The CDR3 sequence is CASRGLAGDTYNEQFF. DNA for the CDR3: TGTGCCAGCAGGGGACTAGCGGGGGACACCTACAATGAGCAGTTCTTC.